The 14 T cell receptor beta chains below all came from one sample that was sequenced in a study of CD8+CD57+ T cells in acquired aplastic anemia. Only patients with CD8+CD57+ cell expansion on flow cytometry were chosen for sequencing. Both TCR beta VDJ combination and CDR3 sequence profiling were carried out. Genomic DNA was the template for this profiling. TCRdb re-analysed the reads in MiXCR, keeping a single row per CDR3 protein. The sample holds approximately 300,000 distinct CDR3 sequences, roughly 61% seen once. What was sequenced was sorted CD4+, CD8+, or CD8+CD57+ T cells (not recorded which) from PBMCs. The source of these receptors is a human donor with aplastic anemia.

This clonotype was counted ten times or more. J is TRBJ1-1 and V is TRBV20-1; TRBD1 is a possible D gene (6 bases). CDR3 size: 15 residues. Germline V gene data show CDR1 as DFQATT and CDR2 as SNEGSKA (reference sequence). The V end lost 5 bases, the J end lost 0 bases, and 16 bases lay between the germline ends. CDR3 in amino acids: CSALTGGGMNTEAFF. CDR3 DNA sequence: TGCAGTGCTCTTACCGGCGGGGGCATGAACACTGAAGCTTTCTTT.

The chain links TRBV24-1 to TRBJ2-1; a possible D gene is TRBD1 (6 bases). Germline assignment: CDR1 KGHDR and CDR2 SFDVKD. CDR3 size: 15 residues. Deletions cut 2 bases from V and 7 bases from J, with 14 bases between. CDR3: CATSDSTQGKNEQFF. For the CDR3, the DNA is TGTGCCACCAGTGATTCAACACAGGGAAAGAATGAGCAGTTCTTC.

This clonotype was seen repeatedly, ten times or more. V usage is TRBV20-1 and J usage is TRBJ2-5; no clear D. CDR3 length equals 12 residues. With 1 base removed from V and 7 bases from J, the gap between germline ends came to 10 bases. The germline V gene has CDR1 DFQATT and CDR2 SNEGSKA (reference sequence). CDR3 sequence reads: CSARVSLGTQYF. The CDR3 nucleotides read TGCAGTGCTAGAGTTAGTCTCGGGACCCAGTACTTC.

This clonotype has at least ten counts. The J gene is TRBJ1-5, the V gene TRBV20-1; 7 bases match TRBD1. This CDR3 has 14 residues. The junction had 8 bases not matched to a gene; V was cut back by 0 bases and J by 9 bases. Looked up from germline, CDR1 is DFQATT and CDR2 is SNEGSKA (reference sequence). The CDR3 region is CSARDGTAGGPQHF. CDR3 in DNA: TGCAGTGCTAGAGATGGGACAGCCGGTGGGCCCCAGCATTTT.

In regard to this clonotype: A clone one base away is much larger, so this may be a read error. The chain employs TRBV12-3 or TRBV12-4 and TRBJ1-1, with D maybe TRBD1 (6 bases). The length of the CDR3 is 14 residues. Trimming cost V 5 bases and J 0 bases, with 10 bases left between them. The CDR3 DNA is TGTGCCAGCAGTCCGCGGACAGTGAACACTGAAGCTTTCTTT. Translating it yields CASSPRTVNTEAFF.

V usage is TRBV19 and J usage is TRBJ2-1; a weak D match, TRBD2 (5 bases). Trimming took off 4 bases at V and 8 bases at J, with 9 bases between the two ends. The CDR3 loop spans 12 amino acids. Germline V gene sequence: CDR1 LNHDA, CDR2 SQIVND (reference sequence). Here the CDR3 reads CASSNRGYEQFF. CDR3 bases: TGTGCCAGTAGTAATCGAGGGTATGAGCAGTTCTTC.

The chain recombines TRBV6-1 with TRBJ2-5, with D maybe TRBD2 (5 bases). The better agreement between TRBJ2-7 and the DNA end casts doubt on the J call. The germline V gene encodes CDR1 MNHNS and CDR2 SASEGT. This CDR3 has 13 amino acids. The CDR3 here is CASRPGLYIEQYF. The CDR3 coding sequence is TGTGCCAGCCGCCCGGGGTTATACATCGAGCAGTACTTC.

This clonotype was seen many times. This chain connects TRBV3-1 to TRBJ2-7, with TRBD1 as a possible D gene (6 bases). This CDR3 region has 14 residues. Trimming pared 4 bases from V and 0 bases from J, leaving 10 bases between. Germline V lookup: CDR1 LGHDT, CDR2 YNNKEL (reference sequence). This CDR3 is CASSPTGISYEQYF. CDR3 coding DNA: TGTGCCAGCAGCCCCACAGGGATCTCCTACGAGCAGTACTTC.

This sequence joins TRBV4-1 and TRBJ2-3, with D hard to call. This CDR3 has 14 residues. CDR1 and CDR2 (germline): MGHRA, YSYEKL. The V end lost 0 bases, the J end lost 2 bases, and 6 bases lay between the germline ends. In DNA form, the CDR3 reads TGCGCCAGCAGCCAAGAACTCATCACAGATACGCAGTATTTT. As protein: CASSQELITDTQYF.

This clonotype turned up a few times. A much larger clone differs by one base, so this may be a read error. Since the CDR3 does not end with the conserved phenylalanine or tryptophan, this likely comes from a read error. The J gene is TRBJ1-3, the V gene TRBV5-1; D not resolved. Germline V gene lookup returns CDR1 SGHRS and CDR2 YFSETQ. V was trimmed by 1 base and J by 0 bases, leaving 14 bases between them. This CDR3 region has 17 residues. The CDR3 DNA follows: TGCGCCAGCAGCTTGTCTCCGGACCGGAGCTCTGGAAACACCATATATCTT. It codes for CASSLSPDRSSGNTIYL.

This clonotype was seen a few times. V gene TRBV7-9 combines with J gene TRBJ2-7; D tentatively fits TRBD1 or TRBD2 (7 bases each). CDR1 and CDR2 from the germline V gene are SEHNR and FQNEAQ (reference sequence). The CDR3 is made up of 13 amino acids. V was pared by 3 bases and J by 4 bases, with 10 bases between. CDR3 in DNA: TGTGCCAGCAGCTTCAGGGGGGGATACGAGCAGTACTTC. It is translated as CASSFRGGYEQYF.

On this clonotype: This may be a read error, as it is one base from a much larger clone. This chain links TRBV19 with TRBJ2-1; 9 nucleotides line up with TRBD2. CDR3 length: 18 residues. V shed 4 bases and J 5 bases; nucleotides not matched to a gene: 15. From germline, CDR1 is LNHDA and CDR2 SQIVND (reference sequence). CDR3 sequence reads: CASSTMAGGPGGHNEQFF. CDR3 DNA: TGTGCCAGTAGTACTATGGCGGGAGGGCCAGGGGGACACAATGAGCAGTTCTTC.

The table lists this clonotype with a few counts. This sequence joins TRBV9 and TRBJ1-6; D is unclear. V lost 6 bases, J lost 5 bases, and 12 bases lay in between. Germline lookup yields CDR1 SGDLS and CDR2 YYNGEE. This CDR3 region has 14 residues. The CDR3 loop is CASNLGGDNSPLHF. The CDR3 bases are TGTGCCAGCAACCTCGGCGGTGATAATTCACCCCTCCACTTT. Complete variable domain (other parts from reference TRBV9 and TRBJ1-6): DSGVTQTPKHLITATGQRVTLRCSPRSGDLSVYWYQQSLDQGLQFLIQYYNGEERAKGNILERFSAQQFPDLHSELNLSSLELGDSALYFCASNLGGDNSPLHFGNGTRLTVT.

This clonotype was recorded once. This chain connects TRBV2 to TRBJ2-6; no clear D. The CDR3 covers 16 residues. Trimming pared 5 bases from V and 4 bases from J, leaving 15 bases between. Germline CDR1 reads SNHLY; CDR2 reads FYNNEI. CDR3: CASSLHLSSGANVLTF. The CDR3 coding sequence is TGTGCCAGCAGTTTACATTTATCCTCCGGGGCCAACGTCCTGACTTTC.